This is a list of T cell receptor beta chains from one sample in a study of T cells after yellow fever vaccination. One entry per CDR3 protein, called by TCRdb with MiXCR from the 5' RACE reads. The table shows hundreds of thousands of distinct CDR3 sequences, with 15% to 20% occurring only once. The material was PBMCs, obtained 15 days after the yellow fever booster vaccination. The receptor source for this set is a man between 25 and 39 years old who received the YFV17D yellow fever vaccine. The CDR3 runs from the conserved cysteine through the conserved F or W. A D gene is named only where the DNA matches it firmly. Size tells how often a clone was seen (once, few, many) or the class of an expanded clone, and some rows leave it out.

>TRBJ2-5|few|NA|TRBV27
TGTGCCAGCAGTTTTGCGGTTGCCCGGGGGACCCAGTACTTC
CASSFAVARGTQYF
>TRBJ2-7|NA|NA|TRBV20-1
TGCAGTGCCCACAGGGAGTACGAGCAGTACTTC
CSAHREYEQYF
>TRBJ2-2|few|TRBD2|TRBV7-6
TGTGCCAGCAGCTTAGGGACTAGTAGCGGCACCGGGGAGCTGTTTTTT
CASSLGTSSGTGELFF
>TRBJ2-7|NA|NA|TRBV24-1
TGTGCCACCAGTGGCGAGCAGTACTTC
CATSGEQYF
>TRBJ2-6|few|NA|TRBV7-2
TGTGCCAGCAGCTTAGGCAGGGCAAGCTCTGGGGCCAACGTCCTGACTTTC
CASSLGRASSGANVLTF
>TRBJ1-5|NA|NA|TRBV20-1
TGCAGTGCTAGACAGGATAGCAATCAGCCCCAGCATTTT
CSARQDSNQPQHF
>TRBJ2-7|NA|NA|TRBV4-3
TGCGCCAGCAGCCAAGCGGTCGGGAGCTCCTACGAGCAGTACTTC
CASSQAVGSSYEQYF
>TRBJ2-2|few|TRBD2|TRBV7-7
TGTGCCAGCAGCTTGCGGGAGGGCACCGGGGAGCTGTTTTTT
CASSLREGTGELFF
>TRBJ1-1|NA|NA|TRBV5-5
TGTGCCAGCAGCACCTCAGTGGGAGGCGCCGCTGAAGCTTTCTTT
CASSTSVGGAAEAFF
>TRBJ1-1|NA|TRBD1|TRBV5-1
TGCGCCAGCAGTCCACAGGGGGCCGCTGAAGCTTTCTTT
CASSPQGAAEAFF
>TRBJ2-3|NA|TRBD1|TRBV12-3/TRBV12-4
TGTGCCAGCAGCCTTGGGCCGGGACAGGGGCTTTCAGATACGCAGTATTTT
CASSLGPGQGLSDTQYF
>TRBJ2-1|NA|TRBD1|TRBV29-1
TGCAGCGTTGAAGTGGGGGACAGGGGAACTGAGCAGTTCTTC
CSVEVGDRGTEQFF
>TRBJ2-3|NA|NA|TRBV29-1
TGCAGCGTTGGGAGAGAAGGAGTCCAACTCGCAGATACGCAGTATTTT
CSVGREGVQLADTQYF
>TRBJ2-7|NA|NA|TRBV5-1
TGCGCCAGCAGCTTGAGCCGGGACAACGAGCAGTACTTC
CASSLSRDNEQYF
>TRBJ1-5|few|NA|TRBV18
TGTGCCAGCTCACAATCTCCCGGGGCCAATCAGCCCCAGCATTTT
CASSQSPGANQPQHF
>TRBJ2-1|few|TRBD2|TRBV5-1
TGCGCCAGCAAACGGGAGGGCCTGTACAATGAGCAGTTCTTC
CASKREGLYNEQFF
>TRBJ2-1|many|TRBD2|TRBV5-1
TGCGCCAGCAGCTTTCTAGCGGGAGGCTCCTACAATGAGCAGTTCTTC
CASSFLAGGSYNEQFF
>TRBJ2-1|NA|TRBD1|TRBV29-1
TGCAGCGTGTCCGGGACAGGGGCATGGGGTGAGCAGTTCTTC
CSVSGTGAWGEQFF
>TRBJ2-5|many|NA|TRBV20-1
TGCAGTGCTAGCCAGACGGTTCAAGAGACCCAGTACTTC
CSASQTVQETQYF
>TRBJ2-1|few|TRBD2|TRBV29-1
TGCAGCGTTGGTGGGGGAGGGTTTAATGAGCAGTTCTTC
CSVGGGGFNEQFF
>TRBJ2-7|NA|NA|TRBV20-1
TGCAGTGCTAGACTATCGGGAGTTCGCGGCGAGCAGTACTTC
CSARLSGVRGEQYF